A selection of T cell receptor beta chains follows, all from one sample in a study of blood T cell repertoires in COVID-19. The assay was immunoSEQ multiplex PCR, and TCRdb's table has in-frame clones only and misses some. Here the sample spans over 250,000 clones, about nine tenths being singletons. Sequencing input: PBMCs or T cells enriched from blood (not recorded which). These receptor sequences come from a woman between 50 and 59 years old who had recovered from COVID-19. Both conserved end residues are part of each CDR3. A D gene is named only where the DNA matches it firmly.

TRBV28	TRBJ1-5	NA	CASSPTQGRNQPQHF
TRBV28	TRBJ2-1	TRBD2	CASSRELGGLAGSSRSYNEQFF
TRBV7-3	TRBJ2-3	TRBD2	CASSAELAGGTDTQYF
TRBV7-2	TRBJ1-5	NA	CASSLLGARDQPQHF
TRBV29-1	TRBJ1-2	TRBD1	CSVKGTAYYGYTF
TRBV24-1	TRBJ2-3	TRBD1	CATRDRGRDTQYF
TRBV19	TRBJ1-5	TRBD1	CASSAQNRGPNQPQHF
TRBV6-5	TRBJ2-2	TRBD2	CASSSTSGVTGELFF
TRBV7-8	TRBJ2-1	NA	CASSVDRYNEQFF
TRBV5-6	TRBJ2-7	NA	CASSRPTFSYEQYF
TRBV6-1	TRBJ1-2	NA	CASSEVWRNYTF
TRBV28	TRBJ1-5	TRBD1	CASSLDRVFGQPQHF
TRBV6-5	TRBJ2-5	TRBD1	CASRLTGYQETQYF
TRBV10-3	TRBJ2-1	NA	CAISDGTRYNEQFF
TRBV28	TRBJ1-2	TRBD1	CASRRGGQGYTF
TRBV28	TRBJ1-2	TRBD1	CASRTQGGGVNYGYTF
TRBV30	TRBJ1-2	TRBD1	CAWSSYRGYGYTF
TRBV7-9	TRBJ1-2	NA	CASSSFPSGQTNYGYTF
TRBV11-2	TRBJ2-5	NA	CASSLDIGGVRETQYF
TRBV7-2	TRBJ2-3	NA	CASSLSRGDTQYF
TRBV6-1	TRBJ1-5	NA	CASSEGGYQPQHF
TRBV5-4	TRBJ2-1	TRBD2	CASSPGLAGGSYNEQFF